This entry lists 24 T cell receptor beta chains sequenced from one sample in a study of blood T cells in healthy people across ages. Alongside a J-beta primer mix, a sample-barcoded 5' primer served in a second PCR lasting about 7 to 12 cycles. TCRdb re-derived calls from the 5' RACE reads in MiXCR, one entry per CDR3 protein. The sample gives about 900,000 distinct CDR3 sequences, around 48% of which show up once; 13% is in the top ten. Input material: blood. Source of these receptors: a man aged 25 to 40 in good health.

The V call is TRBV27, the J call TRBJ2-4, with TRBD2 as a possible D gene (6 bases). The J call is uncertain, as TRBJ2-7 better fits the DNA end. This CDR3 spans 16 amino acids. Per germline, CDR1 MNHEY and CDR2 SMNVEV (reference sequence). The CDR3 DNA is TGTGCCAGCAGTCCCCGCGGAGGCGGGGTTCTCTACGAGCAGTACTTC. Its protein product is CASSPRGGGVLYEQYF.

V gene TRBV4-1 combines with J gene TRBJ2-7; TRBD1 is a possible D gene (5 bases). Between the trimmed V and J ends, which lost 0 bases and 3 bases, there was a span of 6 bases. The CDR3 is 13 residues long. The germline gives CDR1 MGHRA, CDR2 YSYEKL. The CDR3 sequence is CASSQEQVYEQYF. The CDR3 DNA reads TGCGCCAGCAGCCAAGAACAGGTCTACGAGCAGTACTTC.

The genes are TRBV7-3 and TRBJ2-2; 7 bases are a match to TRBD1. The CDR3 length is 16 residues. Losses at the gene ends were 4 bases for V and 3 bases for J; bases not matched to a gene: 8. Germline CDR1 and CDR2: SGHTA and FQGTGA. The CDR3 nucleotides read TGTGCCAGCAGCTGGGGACAGACCTTAGACACCGGGGAGCTGTTTTTT. This encodes CASSWGQTLDTGELFF.

This sequence joins TRBV12-3 or TRBV12-4 and TRBJ2-3; D call uncertain. The CDR3 spans 13 residues. V lost 5 bases and J lost 2, with 8 bases in between. As DNA, the CDR3 is TGTGCCAGCAGTAGAGTGGCCACAGATACGCAGTATTTT. It yields the protein CASSRVATDTQYF.

This chain uses TRBV6-5 with TRBJ1-6, with 8 bases fitting TRBD1. CDR3 length equals 15 residues. V shed 2 bases, J shed 9 bases, and the junction held 6 bases outside the gene matches. The V gene's germline CDR1 is MNHEY and CDR2 SVGAGI. CDR3 in DNA: TGTGCCAGCAGTTACACGCGACAGGGGCGTTCACCCCTCCACTTT. This sequence encodes CASSYTRQGRSPLHF.

This clonotype was detected only a few times. The chain employs TRBV4-1 and TRBJ2-7; D gene ambiguous. Germline V gene lookup returns CDR1 MGHRA and CDR2 YSYEKL. This CDR3 has 13 amino acids. With 4 bases removed from V and 3 bases from J, the gap between germline ends came to 10 bases. The CDR3 bases are TGCGCCAGCAGCCTCTCCCCCGACTACGAGCAGTACTTC. Translation: CASSLSPDYEQYF.

This clonotype has more than one count but fewer than ten. V gene TRBV4-1 combines with J gene TRBJ2-5; no clear D gene. The J call may be incorrect, as the DNA end agrees better with TRBJ2-7. Germline V lookup: CDR1 MGHRA, CDR2 YSYEKL. The CDR3 spans 13 residues. The CDR3 here is CASSQTMFNEQYF. CDR3 nucleotides: TGCGCCAGCAGCCAAACGATGTTCAACGAGCAGTACTTC.

This clonotype was detected only a few times. J is TRBJ2-2 and V is TRBV10-2, with 14 nucleotides matching TRBD2. Losses at the gene ends were 2 bases for V and 7 bases for J; bases not matched to a gene: 3. CDR1 and CDR2 (germline): WSHSY, SAAADI. This CDR3 comprises 16 residues. CDR3 residues: CASSEGLAGGLGELFF. The CDR3 coding sequence is TGCGCCAGCAGTGAGGGACTAGCGGGGGGCCTCGGGGAGCTGTTTTTT.

The chain's CDR3 is CASSFVNTAQGREQYF. The CDR3, as DNA: TGTGCCAGCAGTTTCGTCAATACTGCACAGGGTAGGGAGCAGTACTTC. The V call is TRBV28, the J call TRBJ2-5; D might be TRBD1 (6 bases). CDR1 and CDR2 (germline): MDHEN, SYDVKM. The CDR3 totals 16 residues. V was pared by 3 bases and J by 11 bases, with 25 bases between.

This clonotype was seen a few times. The chain employs TRBV4-1 and TRBJ1-5; D is unclear. The germline V gene has CDR1 MGHRA and CDR2 YSYEKL. The CDR3 runs 15 residues. Trimming took off 0 bases at V and 3 bases at J, with 9 bases between the two ends. The CDR3 sequence is CASSQEGQNNQPQHF. CDR3 DNA sequence: TGCGCCAGCAGCCAAGAGGGCCAGAACAATCAGCCCCAGCATTTT.

This clonotype occurred once. The chain combines TRBV20-1 with TRBJ2-4, with 9 bases that match TRBD2. The J call may not be correct, given that the DNA end is closer to TRBJ2-7. The CDR3 has 14 residues. Germline V lookup: CDR1 DFQATT, CDR2 SNEGSKA (reference sequence). The chain's CDR3 is CSANSGRGTYEQYF. DNA for the CDR3: TGCAGTGCGAATAGCGGGAGAGGAACTTACGAGCAGTACTTC.

Worth noting for this clonotype: A much larger clone lies one base from this, so it may be a read error. Here the CDR3 DNA reads TGTGCCAGCACTATAACGGGACTATCAAGTGAGCAGTTCTTC. This encodes CASTITGLSSEQFF. The rearrangement joins TRBV6-2 or TRBV6-3 to TRBJ2-1; 7 bases align to TRBD2. J was trimmed by 9 bases and V by 7 bases; bases with no gene match: 12. In germline, CDR1 is MNHEY, CDR2 SVGEGT. CDR3 length equals 14 residues.

The table lists this clonotype with a count of one. The chain has TRBV3-1 and TRBJ1-5, with 7 bases fitting TRBD1. The junction had 6 bases not matched to a gene; V was cut back by 1 base and J by 6 bases. This CDR3 is 15 amino acids long. Germline CDR1 and CDR2: LGHDT and YNNKEL (reference sequence). CDR3 in DNA: TGTGCCAGCAGCCAAGGAGGGGGCAGCTTTCAGCCCCAGCATTTT. Protein sequence: CASSQGGGSFQPQHF.

The chain uses TRBV5-1 and TRBJ1-4; TRBD1 matches at 10 bases. Germline trimming cut 4 bases from V and 6 bases from J; bases unmatched to any gene: 6. The CDR3 sequence is 15 residues long. CDR1 and CDR2 (germline): SGHRS, YFSETQ. The CDR3 sequence: CASSPDGQGDEKLFF. The CDR3 DNA follows: TGCGCCAGCAGCCCGGACGGACAGGGGGATGAAAAACTGTTTTTT.

In this sample, this clonotype turned up a few times. In DNA, the CDR3 is TGCGCCAGCAGCCATCCCGTTGACAGTCAGAGAACTGAAGCTTTCTTT. Translating gives CASSHPVDSQRTEAFF. The chain joins TRBV4-1 to TRBJ1-1; D is possibly TRBD1 (5 bases). The CDR3 covers 16 residues. V lost 3 bases and J lost 5, with 19 bases in between. Germline CDR1 MGHRA, CDR2 YSYEKL.

This rearrangement joins TRBV29-1 to TRBJ2-7; D remains unclear. The CDR3 has 13 residues. With 5 bases removed from V and 2 bases from J, the gap between germline ends came to 13 bases. Germline lookup yields CDR1 SQVTM and CDR2 ANQGSEA. The CDR3 bases are TGCAGCGTTTGTGATAGCCTGACCTACGAGCAGTACTTC. Translation gives CSVCDSLTYEQYF.

The table lists this clonotype with a few counts. The V gene is TRBV6-2 or TRBV6-3, the J gene TRBJ2-1, with 7 nucleotides matching TRBD1. Germline V gene lookup returns CDR1 MNHEY and CDR2 SVGEGT. The CDR3 totals 14 residues. V shed 6 bases and J 4 bases; nucleotides not matched to a gene: 6. CDR3 sequence: CASRTGRRYNEQFF. CDR3 coding DNA: TGTGCCAGCAGGACAGGGCGGAGGTACAATGAGCAGTTCTTC.

A few counts support this clonotype. The chain is built from TRBV7-9 and TRBJ2-3, with 8 nucleotides matching TRBD2. V dropped 1 base and J dropped 4; count of bases not matched to a gene: 4. Per the germline V gene, CDR1 is SEHNR and CDR2 is FQNEAQ (reference sequence). This CDR3 has 15 amino acids. CDR3 nucleotides: TGTGCCAGCAGCTTAGTAGCGGGGACGGCAGATACGCAGTATTTT. It yields the protein CASSLVAGTADTQYF.

There are a few counts of this clonotype. This sequence joins TRBV18 and TRBJ2-7, with 9 bases that match TRBD1. V lost 4 bases to trimming and J lost 3 bases; unmatched junction nucleotides: 4. The CDR3 length is 14 residues. Germline V gives CDR1 KGHSH, CDR2 LQKENI. The CDR3 DNA follows: TGTGCCAGCTCACAGACAGGGGGTCACTACGAGCAGTACTTC. Translating it yields CASSQTGGHYEQYF.

The chain employs TRBV6-5 and TRBJ1-2; D is undetermined. Deletions cut 0 bases from V and 7 bases from J, with 15 bases between. The CDR3 loop spans 15 amino acids. Germline values: CDR1 MNHEY, CDR2 SVGAGI. The CDR3 region has the DNA TGTGCCAGCAGTTACTCTACCTGGTCCATCCTTGGCTACACCTTC. Its protein is CASSYSTWSILGYTF.

As concerns this clonotype: The junction departs from the called germline gene at one end, perhaps through a read error. This sequence joins TRBV20-1 and TRBJ2-5; TRBD2 aligns across 10 bases. Germline lookup yields CDR1 DFQATT and CDR2 SNEGSKA (reference sequence). The CDR3 is made up of 14 amino acids. The CDR3 nucleotides are TGCAGTGCAACTAAGCGGGGGGGCCGAGAGGCCCAGTACTTC. Translation: CSATKRGGREAQYF.

This clonotype has more than one count but fewer than ten. The chain links TRBV3-1 to TRBJ1-5; perhaps TRBD1 as D (5 bases). The V gene's germline CDR1 is LGHDT and CDR2 YNNKEL (reference sequence). This CDR3 has 16 amino acids. Trimming took off 8 bases at V and 2 bases at J, with 19 bases between the two ends. The CDR3 loop reads CASHGQGEKGNQPQHF. The CDR3 bases are TGTGCCAGCCACGGCCAGGGAGAAAAAGGCAATCAGCCCCAGCATTTT.

The table lists this clonotype with a few counts. The gene calls are TRBV6-2 or TRBV6-3 and TRBJ2-7; D is undetermined. V lost 2 bases to trimming and J lost 1 base, with 6 bases between them. Germline V gene data show CDR1 as MNHEY and CDR2 as SVGEGT. This CDR3 spans 13 amino acids. This CDR3 is CASSYRASYEQYF. The CDR3 bases are TGTGCCAGCAGTTACCGGGCGTCCTACGAGCAGTACTTC.

CDR3: CASSLGGRDTKHF. The CDR3 DNA is TGTGCCAGCAGCTTAGGGGGCAGGGACACCAAGCATTTT. This chain uses TRBV7-2 with TRBJ1-5; D is perhaps TRBD1 (6 bases). Trimming pared 1 base from V and 14 bases from J, leaving 15 bases between. CDR1 and CDR2 (germline): SGHTA, FQGNSA. CDR3 size: 13 residues.